A selection of T cell receptor beta chains follows, all from one sample in a study of blood T cells in healthy people across ages. Each CDR3 protein gets one entry after TCRdb re-called the 5' RACE reads with MiXCR. The sample yields hundreds of thousands of distinct CDR3 sequences, roughly 21% seen once. Sequences were obtained from blood. The receptors originated from a man between 65 and 85 years old in good health. Each CDR3 is given with its conserved first and last residue. D genes are given only for firm matches. Where a row states a size, it is once, few, many or the class of an expanded clone; other rows omit it.

cdr3_nt	cdr3_aa	clone_size	j_call	v_call	d_call
TGTGCCAGCAGCTCAACCTCAGGGGTAGGAGAGACCCAGTACTTC	CASSSTSGVGETQYF	NA	TRBJ2-5	TRBV5-4	NA
TGTGCCAGCAGTCGGTACAGCGGGCAGTACTTC	CASSRYSGQYF	NA	TRBJ2-7	TRBV21-1	NA
TGCAGCGCCGGTTGGGGGGCGTGGGGGGGAGAGGAAGCTTTCTTT	CSAGWGAWGGEEAFF	NA	TRBJ1-1	TRBV29-1	NA
TGTGCCAGCAGCCCCGGTAGAGCGGGAGCCCCAACTATACTCTCCTACGAGCAGTACTTC	CASSPGRAGAPTILSYEQYF	NA	TRBJ2-7	TRBV5-6	TRBD2
TGTGCCAGCAGCGTACGACCGACGGGGGACACTGAAGCTTTCTTT	CASSVRPTGDTEAFF	few	TRBJ1-1	TRBV9	NA
TGTGCCAGCAGCCTATTCGACGCAACTAATGAAAAACTGTTTTTT	CASSLFDATNEKLFF	many	TRBJ1-4	TRBV28	NA
TGTGCCTGCTCGTTAGCGGGAGACGGGGAGACCCAGTACTTC	CACSLAGDGETQYF	NA	TRBJ2-5	TRBV28	TRBD2
TGCGCCAGCAGCTTGGCGGGGTCGGATCAAGGGACCCAGTACTTC	CASSLAGSDQGTQYF	few	TRBJ2-5	TRBV5-1	NA
TGTGCTAGTGGTTTGGGTACAGGGGAATACGAGCAGTACTTC	CASGLGTGEYEQYF	NA	TRBJ2-7	TRBV12-5	TRBD1
TGTGCCATCAGTGAGTTGGACACCGGGGAGCTGTTTTTT	CAISELDTGELFF	NA	TRBJ2-2	TRBV10-3	NA
TGCAGCGTCCCTGACAGGGAAAAACTGTTTTTT	CSVPDREKLFF	NA	TRBJ1-4	TRBV29-1	NA
TGTGCCAGCAGTTACCTCCAAAACACGCGCAATGAGCAGTTCTTC	CASSYLQNTRNEQFF	NA	TRBJ2-1	TRBV6-2/TRBV6-3	NA
TGTGCCAGCAGCGTAGGTTCGCGGGGGAACACCGGGGAGCTGTTTTTT	CASSVGSRGNTGELFF	NA	TRBJ2-2	TRBV9	NA
TGTGCCAGTTCGGACAGGGAGAATGAAAAGCTGTTTTTT	CASSDRENEKLFF	NA	TRBJ1-4	TRBV19	TRBD1
TGTACCAGCAGCAAATTCTCGGACGTCCCCACTGAAGCTTTCTTT	CTSSKFSDVPTEAFF	NA	TRBJ1-1	TRBV7-9	NA
TGTGCCAGCAGTGATCAAGGACTAGCGTCGGATGAGCAGTTCTTC	CASSDQGLASDEQFF	few	TRBJ2-1	TRBV25-1	TRBD2
TGCAGTGTTCTACACACAGATACGCAGTATTTT	CSVLHTDTQYF	NA	TRBJ2-3	TRBV20-1	NA
TGTGCCAGCAGCTTTATAGATCAGCCCCAGCATTTT	CASSFIDQPQHF	few	TRBJ1-5	TRBV7-2	NA
TGCAGTGCTCAAGGGACTAGCGGGGGGTCCTACGAGCAGTACTTC	CSAQGTSGGSYEQYF	few	TRBJ2-7	TRBV20-1	TRBD2
TGCAGTGCTAGACTAGCGGGAGGACGGGCAGATACGCAGTATTTT	CSARLAGGRADTQYF	NA	TRBJ2-3	TRBV20-1	TRBD2
TGCGCCAGCAGCCAGAATCAGGGACCCCCCTACGAGCAGTACTTC	CASSQNQGPPYEQYF	NA	TRBJ2-7	TRBV4-3	NA
TGTGCCAGCAGTTACGAGGCAGCAACTAATGAAAAACTGTTTTTT	CASSYEAATNEKLFF	few	TRBJ1-4	TRBV6-5	NA
TGCGCCAGCAGCTTGGCGGGGGCGACATCAGAAGCTTTCTTT	CASSLAGATSEAFF	NA	TRBJ1-1	TRBV5-1	NA
TGTGCCAGCAGTGAAGCAGGGCCCAAAGGGTATGGCTACACCTTC	CASSEAGPKGYGYTF	few	TRBJ1-2	TRBV2	NA
TGTGCCAGCAGCCAAGGACCTAGCGGGATCAACTACGAGCAGTACTTC	CASSQGPSGINYEQYF	few	TRBJ2-7	TRBV3-1	TRBD2
TGCGCCAGCAGCTTGACACTAGCCACCTTTTTCTCCTACAATGAGCAGTTCTTC	CASSLTLATFFSYNEQFF	NA	TRBJ2-1	TRBV5-1	NA
TGTGCCAGCAGTGATAAGTCGGGAGCCTCCTACGAGCAGTACTTC	CASSDKSGASYEQYF	few	TRBJ2-7	TRBV2	NA
TGCGCCAGCAGCTTGGGTGGGGCTATATCATCTGGGGCCAACGTCCTGACTTTC	CASSLGGAISSGANVLTF	NA	TRBJ2-6	TRBV5-1	NA
TGTGCCAGTAGTACGTTGACAGGGGCGAAGTACAATGAGCAGTTCTTC	CASSTLTGAKYNEQFF	few	TRBJ2-1	TRBV19	TRBD1
TGTGCCACCAGTGACGGCAGGGCACCCTACGAGCAGTACTTC	CATSDGRAPYEQYF	NA	TRBJ2-7	TRBV24-1	NA
TGTGCCAGCAGAAATCGGCAGAACCAAGGGACCCAGTACTTC	CASRNRQNQGTQYF	few	TRBJ2-5	TRBV2	NA
TGTGCCATCAGTGAGGGGTCCTCCTACGAGCAGTACTTC	CAISEGSSYEQYF	few	TRBJ2-7	TRBV10-3	NA
TGCAGCGTTCTTGGGACAGCCTTCAGTGAGCAGTTCTTC	CSVLGTAFSEQFF	NA	TRBJ2-1	TRBV29-1	TRBD1
TGTGCCAGCAGTAGAGAGGCCCAGAACATTCAGTACTTC	CASSREAQNIQYF	NA	TRBJ2-4	TRBV11-2	NA
TGTGCCAGCAGGACTAGCGGGAGGGCCCGGTGGAACGAGCAGTACTTC	CASRTSGRARWNEQYF	many	TRBJ2-7	TRBV27	TRBD2
TGTGCCAGCAGTTACAAAGTAACCACGTGGGAGACCCAAGAGACCCAGTACTTC	CASSYKVTTWETQETQYF	few	TRBJ2-5	TRBV6-5	NA
TGCAGTGCTAGAGGGTCTAGCGGGACTCACCGGCAGACCCAGTACTTC	CSARGSSGTHRQTQYF	many	TRBJ2-5	TRBV20-1	TRBD2
TGCGCCAGCAGCTCCGACACCCTAGCAACTAATGAAAAACTGTTTTTT	CASSSDTLATNEKLFF	NA	TRBJ1-4	TRBV5-1	NA
TGTGCCAGCAGCTTAGTTCAGGGCGCGACTAATGAAAAACTGTTTTTT	CASSLVQGATNEKLFF	NA	TRBJ1-4	TRBV7-2	NA
TGCGCCAGCAGCGGCGGACAGGGGTACCAAGAGACCCAGTACTTC	CASSGGQGYQETQYF	few	TRBJ2-5	TRBV5-1	TRBD1
TGTGCCAGCAGCTTCGGTCAGAGCAATCAGCCCCAGCATTTT	CASSFGQSNQPQHF	NA	TRBJ1-5	TRBV7-9	NA
TGCGCCAGCAGCTTGGCCTTCTACGGGACACCTCAAGAGACCCAGTACTTC	CASSLAFYGTPQETQYF	NA	TRBJ2-5	TRBV5-1	NA
TGCGCCAGCAGCCTCGGGACTAGCGGGAGGGATACGCAGTATTTT	CASSLGTSGRDTQYF	NA	TRBJ2-3	TRBV4-1	TRBD2
TGCGCCAGCAGCCGCGAACCTACAAATAGCAATGAGCAGTTCTTC	CASSREPTNSNEQFF	few	TRBJ2-1	TRBV4-1	NA
TGCGCCAGCAGCCGTACTAGCGGGAGGGCAGATACGCAGTATTTT	CASSRTSGRADTQYF	NA	TRBJ2-3	TRBV5-1	TRBD2
TGTGCCAGCAAGTTTAAGGGCTTCCAAGAGACCCAGTACTTC	CASKFKGFQETQYF	NA	TRBJ2-5	TRBV5-4	NA
TGTGCCAGCAGCGTAGATGCGGGGAGGCAAGAGACCCAGTACTTC	CASSVDAGRQETQYF	NA	TRBJ2-5	TRBV9	NA
TGCGCCAGCAGCCCCGACAGGATCGACACCGGGGAGCTGTTTTTT	CASSPDRIDTGELFF	NA	TRBJ2-2	TRBV5-1	NA
TGTGCCAGCAGTTTATACGGCTACACCTTC	CASSLYGYTF	NA	TRBJ1-2	TRBV28	NA
TGTGCCAGCAGCCAAGAGATCAGAAATGAGCAGTTCTTC	CASSQEIRNEQFF	NA	TRBJ2-1	TRBV14	NA
TGTGCCAGCAGTTACGGACAGGGAGGAGGCTACACCTTC	CASSYGQGGGYTF	few	TRBJ1-2	TRBV6-5	TRBD1
TGCAGTGCTAGGGAAGGACTAGCTCTACAGTACTTC	CSAREGLALQYF	NA	TRBJ2-4	TRBV20-1	TRBD2
TGCAGCGTTGAGGGCACCTACGAGCAGTACTTC	CSVEGTYEQYF	many	TRBJ2-7	TRBV29-1	NA
TGCGCCAGCAGCCAATCCTACACCAACACCGGGGAGCTGTTTTTT	CASSQSYTNTGELFF	NA	TRBJ2-2	TRBV4-1	NA